Below are 26 T cell receptor beta chains sequenced from a single sample in a study of blood T cell repertoires in COVID-19. Using immunoSEQ multiplex PCR, the repertoire was profiled, and TCRdb retains in-frame clones only, with some absent. The sample contains approximately 300,000 clones, approximately 86% of which appear only once. The source material was peripheral blood. The receptor set was obtained from a human donor with COVID-19, enrolled during active disease. The donor label of this sample is uncertain.

This chain joins TRBV7-8 and TRBJ1-1; 7 nucleotides agree with TRBD1. The CDR3 contains 13 residues. Trimming cost V 5 bases and J 10 bases; bases outside gene matches: 10. Germline loops: CDR1 SGHVS, CDR2 FQNEAQ. CDR3 sequence reads: CASSPRGQGAAFF. The CDR3 DNA reads TGTGCCAGCAGCCCGAGGGGGCAGGGTGCAGCTTTCTTT. Full variable domain (outside the CDR3, taken from reference TRBV7-8 and TRBJ1-1): GAGVSQSPRYKVAKRGQDVALRCDPISGHVSLFWYQQALGQGPEFLTYFQNEAQLDKSGLPSDRFFAERPEGSVSTLKIQRTQQEDSAVYLCASSPRGQGAAFFGQGTRLTVV.

The chain employs TRBV4-1 and TRBJ2-3, with 11 bases fitting TRBD2. This CDR3 is 18 amino acids long. Germline CDR1 is MGHRA and CDR2 is YSYEKL. After removal of 0 bases from V and 5 bases from J, the junction contained 10 bases not matched to a gene. The CDR3 region is CASSQDSGVAGGQDTQYF. As DNA, the CDR3 is TGCGCCAGCAGCCAAGATTCGGGGGTAGCGGGAGGGCAAGATACGCAGTATTTT.

This clone was seen a few times. V is TRBV5-1 and J is TRBJ1-1; D might be TRBD1 (5 bases). Germline CDR1 reads SGHRS; CDR2 reads YFSETQ. The V gene lost 4 bases and the J gene lost 4 bases, with 14 bases spanning the gap. The CDR3 covers 14 residues. CDR3 amino acids: CASSLPGRVTEAFF. In nucleotides, the CDR3 is TGCGCCAGCAGCCTACCAGGCAGGGTCACTGAAGCTTTCTTT.

This chain links TRBV20-1 with TRBJ2-3, with 8 bases matching TRBD2. With V trimmed by 3 bases and J by 10 bases, 15 bases remained unmatched. The CDR3 is 15 amino acids. In germline, CDR1 is DFQATT, CDR2 SNEGSKA (reference sequence). The CDR3 region has the DNA TGCAGTGCTAGTATGAGCGGGAGCGGGTACCGCGCGCAGTATTTT. Its translation: CSASMSGSGYRAQYF.

The rearrangement links TRBV28 to TRBJ1-1, with a tentative D call TRBD1 (5 bases). CDR3 length equals 15 residues. Per the germline V gene, CDR1 is MDHEN and CDR2 is SYDVKM. The germline V and J ends were trimmed by 3 bases and 0 bases, with 11 bases remaining between them. The CDR3 nucleotides are TGTGCCAGCAGTTTCCAAGGGGTCGTGAACACTGAAGCTTTCTTT. Its translation is CASSFQGVVNTEAFF. Drawing the rest from reference TRBV28 and TRBJ1-1, the complete variable domain is DVKVTQSSRYLVKRTGEKVFLECVQDMDHENMFWYRQDPGLGLRLIYFSYDVKMKEKGDIPEGYSVSREKKERFSLILESASTNQTSMYLCASSFQGVVNTEAFFGQGTRLTVV.

The V and J genes are TRBV21-1 and TRBJ2-1; TRBD2 reflects the table's D call only, with no check against the DNA. TRBV21-1 is a listed pseudogene. This CDR3 spans 12 amino acids. The CDR3 here is CASPNRRTRQFF. The CDR3 bases are TGTGCCAGCCCCAATAGGAGGACCAGGCAGTTCTTC.

CDR3 protein: CASSEGLAGRYEQYF. CDR3 coding DNA: TGTGCCAGCAGTGAGGGACTAGCGGGCCGCTACGAGCAGTACTTC. This sequence joins TRBV25-1 and TRBJ2-7; 12 bases match TRBD2. CDR1 is MGHDK and CDR2 is SYGVNS in the germline V gene. The CDR3 runs to 15 residues. J gave up 3 bases and V 3 bases, and 3 bases lay outside the gene matches.

V gene TRBV21-1 combines with J gene TRBJ2-1; the table assigns TRBD2, which was not confirmed against the DNA. TRBV21-1 is described as a pseudogene. This CDR3 comprises 16 residues. The CDR3 reads CASSKPLTSSYNEQFF. The CDR3 coding sequence is TGTGCCAGCAGCAAACCCTTAACGAGCTCCTACAATGAGCAGTTCTTC.

The chain combines TRBV5-8 with TRBJ1-1, with 9 bases identical to TRBD1. CDR1 SGHTS and CDR2 YDEGEE come from the germline V gene. V lost 3 bases, J lost 5 bases, and 5 bases stayed unmatched. This CDR3 region has 14 residues. The CDR3 region is CASSSRDRDTEAFF. In DNA, the CDR3 is TGTGCCAGCAGCTCGCGGGACAGGGATACTGAAGCTTTCTTT.

The V gene is TRBV7-2, the J gene TRBJ2-7; TRBD2 matches at 9 bases. Germline trimming cut 5 bases from V and 3 bases from J; bases unmatched to any gene: 5. Germline CDR1 SGHTA, CDR2 FQGNSA. The CDR3 sequence is 14 residues long. CDR3 residues: CASSQRLADYEQYF. As DNA, the CDR3 is TGTGCCAGCAGCCAAAGACTAGCGGACTACGAGCAGTACTTC.

The chain uses TRBV28 and TRBJ1-5, with a weak D call TRBD1 (5 bases). There are 16 residues in the CDR3. The germline V and J ends were trimmed by 3 bases and 3 bases, with 15 bases remaining between them. The germline gives CDR1 MDHEN, CDR2 SYDVKM. The CDR3 nucleotides read TGTGCCAGCAGTTTTCCGACAGACACTTTCAATCAGCCCCAGCATTTT. As protein: CASSFPTDTFNQPQHF. The variable domain in full, completed from reference TRBV28 and TRBJ1-5, reads DVKVTQSSRYLVKRTGEKVFLECVQDMDHENMFWYRQDPGLGLRLIYFSYDVKMKEKGDIPEGYSVSREKKERFSLILESASTNQTSMYLCASSFPTDTFNQPQHFGDGTRLSIL.

The CDR3 sequence is CASNPLAGVGANVLTF. CDR3 nucleotide sequence: TGCGCCAGCAATCCTCTGGCGGGGGTCGGGGCCAACGTCCTGACTTTC. The rearrangement links TRBV5-1 to TRBJ2-6, with 7 bases aligning to TRBD2. Germline CDR1 reads SGHRS; CDR2 reads YFSETQ. The length of the CDR3 is 16 residues. V dropped 6 bases and J dropped 4; count of bases not matched to a gene: 10.

The V gene is TRBV19, the J gene TRBJ2-7; 7 nucleotides line up with TRBD1. The junction had 7 bases not matched to a gene; V was cut back by 3 bases and J by 5 bases. Germline CDR1 is LNHDA and CDR2 is SQIVND (reference sequence). The length of the CDR3 is 14 residues. CDR3 DNA sequence: TGTGCCAGTAGTATTACGAGACAGGGCGACGAGCAGTACTTC. It codes for CASSITRQGDEQYF.

The chain has TRBV28 and TRBJ1-2; D may be TRBD1 (5 bases). Between the trimmed V and J ends, which lost 6 bases and 3 bases, there was a span of 14 bases. The CDR3 sequence is 14 residues long. CDR1 is MDHEN and CDR2 is SYDVKM in the germline V gene. The CDR3 nucleotides are TGTGCCAGCAGGGCCCCAGGGTTTGACTATGGCTACACCTTC. As protein: CASRAPGFDYGYTF.

This clone was recorded at least ten times. This sequence joins TRBV27 and TRBJ2-3, with 9 bases identical to TRBD1. The ends lost 8 bases at V and 0 bases at J; junction bases unmatched: 12. The CDR3 sequence is 17 residues long. The germline gives CDR1 MNHEY, CDR2 SMNVEV (reference sequence). CDR3 in amino acids: CASATGGIMGSTDTQYF. The CDR3 DNA is TGTGCCAGCGCGACAGGGGGGATTATGGGGAGCACAGATACGCAGTATTTT.

V gene TRBV6-6 combines with J gene TRBJ2-7, with 7 positions matching TRBD1. V was pared by 6 bases and J by 4 bases, with 15 bases of the junction left unmatched. Germline CDR1 is MNHNY and CDR2 is SVGAGI (reference sequence). The CDR3 is 16 residues long. This CDR3 reads CASSTPPARGSYEQYF. CDR3 nucleotide sequence: TGTGCCAGCAGCACCCCCCCGGCCAGGGGGAGTTACGAGCAGTACTTC.

The table lists this clone with a few counts. The chain joins TRBV3-1 (or the pseudogene TRBV3-2) to TRBJ1-4; a weak D match, TRBD1 (6 bases). Germline-derived CDR1 and CDR2 are LGHDT and YNNKEL (reference sequence). The CDR3 runs 15 residues. V was clipped by 2 bases and J by 7 bases, with 14 bases between them. CDR3 amino acids: CASSQIGGGGEKLFF. CDR3 DNA: TGTGCCAGCAGCCAAATCGGGGGGGGCGGTGAAAAACTGTTTTTT.

The chain combines TRBV7-3 with TRBJ2-7; 8 bases map to TRBD1. The CDR3 is 15 residues long. After removal of 2 bases from V and 5 bases from J, the junction contained 8 bases not matched to a gene. Germline-derived CDR1 and CDR2 are SGHTA and FQGTGA. DNA for the CDR3: TGTGCCAGCAGCTTAGACAGGGGAAATGGACACGAGCAGTACTTC. Translating gives CASSLDRGNGHEQYF.

This chain connects TRBV7-9 to TRBJ1-4; the D is unclear. The germline V and J ends were trimmed by 1 base and 13 bases, with 13 bases remaining between them. The CDR3 runs 13 residues. The V gene's germline CDR1 is SEHNR and CDR2 FQNEAQ (reference sequence). CDR3 nucleotide sequence: TGTGCCAGCAGCTTAGGGACTCCTACGGGACTGTTTTTT. Encoded protein: CASSLGTPTGLFF.

The chain uses TRBV28 and TRBJ1-4; D gene unclear. Germline CDR1 reads MDHEN; CDR2 reads SYDVKM. Trimming cost V 5 bases and J 3 bases, with 13 bases left between them. The CDR3 has 15 amino acids. The CDR3 bases are TGTGCCAGCAGTCCCCCGGGGAGTTCTAATGAAAAACTGTTTTTT. Translating it yields CASSPPGSSNEKLFF.

This chain connects TRBV19 to TRBJ2-3; TRBD2 agrees at 11 bases. The CDR3 is made up of 17 amino acids. The V and J ends lost 1 base and 0 bases, in that order; junction bases with no gene match: 3. Looked up from germline, CDR1 is LNHDA and CDR2 is SQIVND (reference sequence). The DNA for the CDR3 is TGTGCCAGTAGTATAGGGACTAGCGGGCTTAGCACAGATACGCAGTATTTT. It specifies CASSIGTSGLSTDTQYF.

V gene TRBV3-1 (or the pseudogene TRBV3-2) combines with J gene TRBJ2-1; TRBD2 is a possible D gene (7 bases). Germline CDR1 and CDR2: LGHDT and YNNKEL (reference sequence). This CDR3 has 16 amino acids. Trimming pared 5 bases from V and 4 bases from J, leaving 18 bases between. The CDR3 loop is CASSSKRGAQYNEQFF. DNA of the CDR3: TGTGCCAGCAGCTCTAAACGGGGGGCGCAATACAATGAGCAGTTCTTC.

This clone was seen more than once but under ten times. J is TRBJ1-4 and V is TRBV19, with TRBD1 matching 10 bases. V shed 5 bases and J 8 bases; nucleotides not matched to a gene: 5. The CDR3 has 14 residues. CDR1 is LNHDA, CDR2 SQIVND, per germline (reference sequence). The CDR3 is CASSRTGGDEKLFF. The CDR3 nucleotides are TGTGCCAGTAGTCGGACAGGGGGAGACGAAAAACTGTTTTTT.

The CDR3 DNA reads TGTGCCAGCAGCCCGGTAGGCGACACCGTTGGTGAAAAACTGTTTTTT. This gives the protein CASSPVGDTVGEKLFF. This rearrangement joins TRBV28 to TRBJ1-4; D gene unclear. The CDR3 has 16 amino acids. CDR1 is MDHEN, CDR2 SYDVKM, per germline. Trimming took 6 bases from V and 7 from J, leaving 21 bases between them.

A few counts support this clone. The rearrangement joins TRBV6-2 or TRBV6-3 to TRBJ1-1, with TRBD1 as a possible D gene (6 bases). This CDR3 is built from 14 residues. The ends were cut back, 1 base at V and 6 bases at J, with 12 bases in the middle. Germline loops: CDR1 MNHEY, CDR2 SVGEGT. For the CDR3, the DNA is TGTGCCAGCAGTTACTTGACAGGTCAACCTGAAGCTTTCTTT. Its translation is CASSYLTGQPEAFF.

The CDR3 reads CASSLGGLNSPLHF. CDR3 sequence (DNA): TGTGCCAGCAGCTTAGGTGGCCTCAATTCACCCCTCCACTTT. The chain recombines TRBV7-9 with TRBJ1-6; D unclear. This CDR3 spans 14 amino acids. V shed 1 base and J shed 7 bases, with 8 bases lying between them. CDR1 is SEHNR, CDR2 FQNEAQ, per germline (reference sequence).